A selection of T cell receptor beta chains follows, all from one sample in a study of shared clonotypes between healthy human individuals. Clones were read by immunoSEQ multiplex PCR, and TCRdb kept only the in-frame ones, dropping some. The repertoire has roughly 550,000 clones, roughly 96% of them found once; the top ten carry around 0.11%. Sequences were obtained from naive CD8+ T cells sorted from blood. The receptors shown here come from a woman aged 25 to 39 in good health. CDR3s include the opening cysteine and the closing phenylalanine or tryptophan. D genes are given only for firm matches. Part of the rows lack a size; the others show once, few, many or a class for expanded clones.

abundance,v_gene,j_gene,d_gene,CDR3nt,CDR3aa
.,TRBV5-4,TRBJ2-7,TRBD2,TGTGCCAGCAGCTTGGCCGGACTAGCGGGAGGCCTCTACGAGCAGTACTTC,CASSLAGLAGGLYEQYF
.,TRBV2,TRBJ2-7,TRBD2,TGTGCCAGCAGTTTAGCGGGAGACCTCTCCTACGAGCAGTACTTC,CASSLAGDLSYEQYF
.,TRBV27,TRBJ1-1,.,TGTGCCAGCAGTCCCGGGTCTATGAACACTGAAGCTTTCTTT,CASSPGSMNTEAFF
once,TRBV7-9,TRBJ1-1,TRBD1,TGTGCCAGCAGCTCATCCCTCCAGGGGGCAGACACTGAAGCTTTCTTT,CASSSSLQGADTEAFF
.,TRBV5-4,TRBJ1-1,.,TGTGCCAGCAAGTGGGAGTACACTGAAGCTTTCTTT,CASKWEYTEAFF
.,TRBV2,TRBJ2-1,TRBD2,TGTGCCAGCAGTGATACTCCGAGGGCCAGCGGGGATGAGCAGTTCTTC,CASSDTPRASGDEQFF
.,TRBV5-4,TRBJ1-1,.,TGTGCCAGCAGCGTCGACAGTGAAGCTTTCTTT,CASSVDSEAFF
.,TRBV5-1,TRBJ2-5,.,TGCGCCAGCAGCTTTAAGGCTACTACGCAAGAGACCCAGTACTTC,CASSFKATTQETQYF
.,TRBV27,TRBJ2-1,.,TGTGCCAGCAGGCAGGGTCTCGGGTACAATGAGCAGTTCTTC,CASRQGLGYNEQFF
.,TRBV14,TRBJ2-5,.,TGTGCCAGCAGCTCGGGCCCTAACCTCAGGGAGACCCAGTACTTC,CASSSGPNLRETQYF
.,TRBV13,TRBJ2-7,.,TGTGCCAGCAGCTGGGGACATGGGGCCTACGAGCAGTACTTC,CASSWGHGAYEQYF
.,TRBV5-8,TRBJ1-5,.,TGTGCCAGCAGCTTGGAGGTGGGGGCCACATCAAATCAGCCCCAGCATTTT,CASSLEVGATSNQPQHF
.,TRBV2,TRBJ2-7,TRBD2,TGTGCCAGCAGTCGGACTAGCGACTACGAGCAGTACTTC,CASSRTSDYEQYF
.,TRBV27,TRBJ1-1,.,TGTGCCACCGGGACGGGGAACACTGAAGCTTTCTTT,CATGTGNTEAFF
.,TRBV9,TRBJ2-7,.,TGTGCCAGCAGCCCCCAGAGGGGTCTTCGGTACGAGCAGTACTTC,CASSPQRGLRYEQYF
.,TRBV28,TRBJ1-2,.,TGTGCCAGTAGGGGCAGGGGAAACTATGGCTACACCTTC,CASRGRGNYGYTF
.,TRBV13,TRBJ2-7,.,TGTGCCAGCAGCGATGGACCAAGCTACGAGCAGTACTTC,CASSDGPSYEQYF
.,TRBV30,TRBJ1-2,.,TGTGCCTGGCACGGGCCTCCTGGTGGCTACACCTTC,CAWHGPPGGYTF
.,TRBV5-4,TRBJ2-1,.,TGTGCCAGCAGCTTAGGTGAGGCTTCCTACAATGAGCAGTTCTTC,CASSLGEASYNEQFF